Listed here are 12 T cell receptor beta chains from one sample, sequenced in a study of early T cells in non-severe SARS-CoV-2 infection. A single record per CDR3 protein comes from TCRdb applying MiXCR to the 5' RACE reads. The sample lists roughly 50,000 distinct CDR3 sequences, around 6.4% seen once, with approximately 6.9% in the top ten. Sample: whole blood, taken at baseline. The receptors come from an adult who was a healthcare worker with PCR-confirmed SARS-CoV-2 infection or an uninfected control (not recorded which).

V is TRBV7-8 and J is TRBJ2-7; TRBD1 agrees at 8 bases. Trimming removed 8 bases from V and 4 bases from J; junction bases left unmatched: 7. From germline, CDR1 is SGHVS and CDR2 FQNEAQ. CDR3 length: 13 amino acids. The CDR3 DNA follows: TGTGCCAGCCTCGACAGGGGAAGGTACGAGCAGTACTTC. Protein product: CASLDRGRYEQYF.

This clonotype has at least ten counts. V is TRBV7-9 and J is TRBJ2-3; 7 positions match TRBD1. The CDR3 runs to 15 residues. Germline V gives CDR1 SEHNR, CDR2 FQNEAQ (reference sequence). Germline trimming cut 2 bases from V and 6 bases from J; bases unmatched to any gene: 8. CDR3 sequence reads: CASSLKGAPRDTQYF. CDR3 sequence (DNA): TGTGCCAGCAGCTTAAAGGGGGCACCGCGTGATACGCAGTATTTT.

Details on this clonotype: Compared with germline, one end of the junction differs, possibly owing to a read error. CDR3 coding DNA: TGTGCCAGCAGTTACAAAGGACTAGCGGGAGGACTCTTC. The encoded protein is CASSYKGLAGGLF. The gene calls are TRBV6-2 or TRBV6-3 and TRBJ2-1; 14 positions match TRBD2. Germline CDR1 MNHEY, CDR2 SVGEGT. This CDR3 has 13 amino acids.

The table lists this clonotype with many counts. The CDR3 protein is CAISEGDGEETQYF. CDR3 in DNA: TGTGCCATCAGTGAGGGGGACGGAGAAGAGACCCAGTACTTC. This rearrangement joins TRBV10-3 to TRBJ2-5, with D perhaps given as TRBD1 or TRBD2 (5 bases each). Germline V gene data show CDR1 as ENHRY and CDR2 as SYGVKD. The CDR3 has 14 residues. The V gene lost 2 bases and the J gene lost 3 bases, with 10 bases spanning the gap.

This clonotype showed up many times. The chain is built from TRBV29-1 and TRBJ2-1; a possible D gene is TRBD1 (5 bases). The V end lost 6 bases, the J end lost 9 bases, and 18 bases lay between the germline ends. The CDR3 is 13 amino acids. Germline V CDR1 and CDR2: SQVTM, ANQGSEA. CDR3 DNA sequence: TGCAGCGTAGCTGACAGCTTAAAGGGTGAGCAGTTCTTC. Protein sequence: CSVADSLKGEQFF.

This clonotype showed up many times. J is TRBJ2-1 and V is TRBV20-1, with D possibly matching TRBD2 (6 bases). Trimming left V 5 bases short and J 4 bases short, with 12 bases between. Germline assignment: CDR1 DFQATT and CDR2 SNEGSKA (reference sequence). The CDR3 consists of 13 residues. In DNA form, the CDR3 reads TGCAGTGCTTCCCGACTAGATTACAATGAGCAGTTCTTC. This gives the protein CSASRLDYNEQFF.

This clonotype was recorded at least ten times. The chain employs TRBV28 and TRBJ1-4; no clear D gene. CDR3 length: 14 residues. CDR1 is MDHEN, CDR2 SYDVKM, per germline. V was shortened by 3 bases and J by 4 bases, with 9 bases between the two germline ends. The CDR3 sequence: CASSFGQINEKLFF. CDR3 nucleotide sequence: TGTGCCAGCAGTTTTGGTCAAATTAATGAAAAACTGTTTTTT.

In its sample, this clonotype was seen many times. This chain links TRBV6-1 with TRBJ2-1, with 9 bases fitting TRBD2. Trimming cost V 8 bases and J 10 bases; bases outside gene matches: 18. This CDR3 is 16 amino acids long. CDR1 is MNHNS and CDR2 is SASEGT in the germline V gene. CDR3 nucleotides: TGTGCCAGCGAGGGGGGTAGCGGGAGTCTTGGAAGGGAGCAGTTCTTC. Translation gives CASEGGSGSLGREQFF.

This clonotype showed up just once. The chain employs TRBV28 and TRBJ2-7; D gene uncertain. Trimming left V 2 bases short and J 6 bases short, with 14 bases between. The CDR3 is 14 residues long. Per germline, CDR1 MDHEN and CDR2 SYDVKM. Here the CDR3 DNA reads TGTGCCAGCAGTTTAAGTGGGCGGAACTCCGAGCAGTACTTC. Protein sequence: CASSLSGRNSEQYF.

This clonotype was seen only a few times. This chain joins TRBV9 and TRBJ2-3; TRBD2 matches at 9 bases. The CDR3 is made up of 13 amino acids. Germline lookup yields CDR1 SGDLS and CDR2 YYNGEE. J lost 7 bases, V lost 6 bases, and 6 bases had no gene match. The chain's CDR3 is CASTSSGTYTQYF. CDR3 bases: TGTGCCAGCACATCTAGCGGGACGTATACGCAGTATTTT. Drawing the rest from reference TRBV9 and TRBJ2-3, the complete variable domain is DSGVTQTPKHLITATGQRVTLRCSPRSGDLSVYWYQQSLDQGLQFLIQYYNGEERAKGNILERFSAQQFPDLHSELNLSSLELGDSALYFCASTSSGTYTQYFGPGTRLTVL.

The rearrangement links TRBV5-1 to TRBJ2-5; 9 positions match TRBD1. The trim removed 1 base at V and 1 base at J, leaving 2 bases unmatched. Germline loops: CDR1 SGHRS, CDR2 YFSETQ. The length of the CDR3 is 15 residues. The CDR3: CASSLSGQGQETQYF. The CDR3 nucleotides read TGCGCCAGCAGCTTGTCGGGACAGGGCCAAGAGACCCAGTACTTC.

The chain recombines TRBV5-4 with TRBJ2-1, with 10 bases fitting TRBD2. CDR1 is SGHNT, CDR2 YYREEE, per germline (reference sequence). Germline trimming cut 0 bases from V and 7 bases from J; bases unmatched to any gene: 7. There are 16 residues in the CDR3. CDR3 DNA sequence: TGTGCCAGCAGCTTGGGGGCTAGCGGGAGTTGGAATGAGCAGTTCTTC. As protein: CASSLGASGSWNEQFF.